The rows below give T cell receptor beta chains drawn from one sample of a study of a mutant IDH1 vaccine in newly diagnosed glioma. Their target antigens are unknown. Generated by immunoSEQ multiplex PCR, the TCRdb table keeps only in-frame clones and is missing some. This table has roughly 76,000 clones, 85% appearing once. The source material was PBMCs, sampled from a glioma patient whose treatment included an IDH1 peptide vaccine. These receptors were collected from a man aged 30 to 45 with glioma. Some clones in this sample may be carry-over from other donors' samples. CDR3s include the opening cysteine and the closing phenylalanine or tryptophan. The D gene is left open where the match is weak. Size values are once, few and many counts, or a class for expanded clones, and some rows have none.

cdr3_aa: CASSSRTPPNYGYTF; cdr3_nt: TGTGCCAGCAGCTCCCGGACCCCCCCCAACTATGGCTACACCTTC; v_call: TRBV7-2; clone_size: -; d_call: -; j_call: TRBJ1-2; cdr3_length: 15
cdr3_aa: CASSLQGDSGNTIYF; cdr3_nt: TGTGCCAGCAGCTTACAGGGGGACTCTGGAAACACCATATATTTT; v_call: TRBV7-6; clone_size: -; d_call: TRBD1; j_call: TRBJ1-3; cdr3_length: 15
cdr3_aa: CASSLSTGTVMNTEAFF; cdr3_nt: TGTGCCAGCAGTTTATCAACCGGGACAGTCATGAACACTGAAGCTTTCTTT; v_call: TRBV27; clone_size: -; d_call: TRBD1; j_call: TRBJ1-1; cdr3_length: 17
cdr3_aa: CASSSIPTGNYGYTF; cdr3_nt: TGTGCCAGCAGCTCTATCCCGACGGGGAACTATGGCTACACCTTC; v_call: TRBV5-4; clone_size: -; d_call: -; j_call: TRBJ1-2; cdr3_length: 15
cdr3_aa: CASTSRGGYGYTF; cdr3_nt: TGTGCCAGCACCTCCAGAGGGGGCTATGGCTACACCTTC; v_call: TRBV6-5; clone_size: -; d_call: -; j_call: TRBJ1-2; cdr3_length: 13
cdr3_aa: CASTETHLGTEAFF; cdr3_nt: TGTGCCAGCACCGAGACACACCTAGGCACTGAAGCTTTCTTT; v_call: TRBV6-6; clone_size: -; d_call: -; j_call: TRBJ1-1; cdr3_length: 14
cdr3_aa: CASTRSGTPVFF; cdr3_nt: TGTGCCAGCACACGGTCCGGGACTCCGGTGTTCTTC; v_call: TRBV27; clone_size: -; d_call: -; j_call: TRBJ2-1; cdr3_length: 12
cdr3_aa: CASSIVSGTGNYNEQFF; cdr3_nt: TGTGCCAGTAGTATAGTGAGCGGGACAGGGAATTACAATGAGCAGTTCTTC; v_call: TRBV19; clone_size: -; d_call: TRBD1; j_call: TRBJ2-1; cdr3_length: 17
cdr3_aa: CSDPEPMRQGGYTF; cdr3_nt: TGCAGCGATCCCGAGCCAATGAGACAGGGAGGCTACACCTTC; v_call: TRBV29-1; clone_size: -; d_call: TRBD1; j_call: TRBJ1-2; cdr3_length: 14
cdr3_aa: CASSVDPFMNTEAFF; cdr3_nt: TGTGCCAGCAGCGTCGACCCCTTCATGAACACTGAAGCTTTCTTT; v_call: TRBV9; clone_size: few; d_call: -; j_call: TRBJ1-1; cdr3_length: 15
cdr3_aa: CSVHHNRQVTEAFF; cdr3_nt: TGCAGCGTCCACCATAATAGACAGGTCACTGAAGCTTTCTTT; v_call: TRBV29-1; clone_size: -; d_call: -; j_call: TRBJ1-1; cdr3_length: 14
cdr3_aa: CASSLDSWTYEQYF; cdr3_nt: TGCGCCAGCAGCTTGGACTCATGGACCTACGAGCAGTACTTC; v_call: TRBV5-1; clone_size: once; d_call: -; j_call: TRBJ2-7; cdr3_length: 14
cdr3_aa: CASSSSVLRQETQYF; cdr3_nt: TGTGCCAGCAGTTCAAGCGTCCTACGCCAAGAGACCCAGTACTTC; v_call: TRBV27; clone_size: -; d_call: -; j_call: TRBJ2-5; cdr3_length: 15
cdr3_aa: CASSVEGGTNYGYTF; cdr3_nt: TGTGCCAGTAGCGTAGAGGGCGGTACTAACTATGGCTACACCTTC; v_call: TRBV19; clone_size: -; d_call: -; j_call: TRBJ1-2; cdr3_length: 15
cdr3_aa: CASSFQIDTWAFF; cdr3_nt: TGTGCCAGCAGTTTCCAGATCGATACATGGGCTTTCTTT; v_call: TRBV6-5; clone_size: -; d_call: -; j_call: TRBJ1-1; cdr3_length: 13
cdr3_aa: CASSSRTYSYEQYF; cdr3_nt: TGTGCCAGCAGTTCCCGGACATATTCCTACGAGCAGTACTTC; v_call: TRBV28; clone_size: -; d_call: -; j_call: TRBJ2-7; cdr3_length: 14
cdr3_aa: CASTLYTGYEQYF; cdr3_nt: TGTGCCAGCACCTTATACACAGGGTACGAGCAGTACTTC; v_call: TRBV7-2; clone_size: few; d_call: -; j_call: TRBJ2-7; cdr3_length: 13
cdr3_aa: CASSQRLPETSGGDEQFF; cdr3_nt: TGTGCCAGCAGCCAAAGACTCCCCGAGACTAGCGGGGGGGATGAGCAGTTCTTC; v_call: TRBV4-2; clone_size: -; d_call: TRBD2; j_call: TRBJ2-1; cdr3_length: 18
cdr3_aa: CASSYDGTATYGYTF; cdr3_nt: TGTGCCAGCAGCTATGACGGGACAGCGACCTATGGCTACACCTTC; v_call: TRBV7-9; clone_size: -; d_call: TRBD1; j_call: TRBJ1-2; cdr3_length: 15
cdr3_aa: CASSLAWGGSYNEQFF; cdr3_nt: TGTGCCAGCAGCTTGGCGTGGGGGGGCTCCTACAATGAGCAGTTCTTC; v_call: TRBV5-6; clone_size: -; d_call: TRBD2; j_call: TRBJ2-1; cdr3_length: 16
cdr3_aa: CASSPSEGGAEAFF; cdr3_nt: TGTGCCAGCAGCCCCTCTGAGGGGGGTGCTGAAGCTTTCTTT; v_call: TRBV4-2; clone_size: few; d_call: -; j_call: TRBJ1-1; cdr3_length: 14
cdr3_aa: CASSSGQGYEQYF; cdr3_nt: TGTGCCAGCAGTTCGGGACAGGGCTACGAGCAGTACTTC; v_call: TRBV28; clone_size: -; d_call: TRBD1; j_call: TRBJ2-7; cdr3_length: 13
cdr3_aa: CASSRITGGATGANVLTF; cdr3_nt: TGTGCCAGCAGCCGCATTACAGGGGGCGCAACAGGGGCCAACGTCCTGACTTTC; v_call: TRBV28; clone_size: -; d_call: TRBD1; j_call: TRBJ2-6; cdr3_length: 18
cdr3_aa: CASSQMGPVNEQFF; cdr3_nt: TGTGCCAGCAGCCAAATGGGACCAGTCAATGAGCAGTTCTTC; v_call: TRBV4-2; clone_size: -; d_call: -; j_call: TRBJ2-1; cdr3_length: 14
cdr3_aa: CAWGPGGLNTEAFF; cdr3_nt: TGTGCCTGGGGACCTGGGGGCCTTAACACTGAAGCTTTCTTT; v_call: TRBV30; clone_size: -; d_call: -; j_call: TRBJ1-1; cdr3_length: 14
cdr3_aa: CASAQDSPQETQYF; cdr3_nt: TGTGCTAGTGCCCAGGACAGCCCCCAAGAGACCCAGTACTTC; v_call: TRBV12-5; clone_size: -; d_call: -; j_call: TRBJ2-5; cdr3_length: 14
cdr3_aa: CASSQDLGQKKLFF; cdr3_nt: TGTGCCAGCAGCCAAGATTTGGGTCAGAAAAAACTGTTTTTT; v_call: TRBV14; clone_size: few; d_call: -; j_call: TRBJ1-4; cdr3_length: 14
cdr3_aa: CASIDRRLAGGFGGELFF; cdr3_nt: TGTGCCAGCATCGACCGGCGGCTAGCGGGGGGGTTCGGCGGGGAGCTGTTTTTT; v_call: TRBV28; clone_size: -; d_call: TRBD2; j_call: TRBJ2-2; cdr3_length: 18
cdr3_aa: CASSVSGGAGANTGELFF; cdr3_nt: TGTGCCAGCAGCGTTAGCGGGGGGGCCGGAGCGAACACCGGGGAGCTGTTTTTT; v_call: TRBV9; clone_size: -; d_call: TRBD2; j_call: TRBJ2-2; cdr3_length: 18
cdr3_aa: CASSLGGTAANTGELFF; cdr3_nt: TGTGCCAGCAGCTTAGGGGGGACTGCCGCGAACACCGGGGAGCTGTTTTTT; v_call: TRBV7-2; clone_size: -; d_call: -; j_call: TRBJ2-2; cdr3_length: 17
cdr3_aa: CASSVSGPLRGRSDTQYF; cdr3_nt: TGTGCCAGCAGCGTTTCAGGTCCTCTACGTGGGAGATCAGATACGCAGTATTTT; v_call: TRBV7-9; clone_size: once; d_call: -; j_call: TRBJ2-3; cdr3_length: 18
cdr3_aa: CASSPGDNSPLHF; cdr3_nt: TGTGCCAGCAGCCCGGGAGACAATTCACCCCTCCACTTT; v_call: TRBV7-8; clone_size: -; d_call: -; j_call: TRBJ1-6; cdr3_length: 13
cdr3_aa: CASSLAGQGASANSPLHF; cdr3_nt: TGTGCCAGCAGCTTGGCGGGACAGGGGGCCAGTGCTAATTCACCCCTCCACTTT; v_call: TRBV5-4; clone_size: -; d_call: TRBD1; j_call: TRBJ1-6; cdr3_length: 18
cdr3_aa: CASKAIRNSPLHF; cdr3_nt: TGTGCCAGCAAGGCCATCCGAAATTCACCCCTCCACTTT; v_call: TRBV2; clone_size: -; d_call: -; j_call: TRBJ1-6; cdr3_length: 13
cdr3_aa: CASSPQKGPDEKLFF; cdr3_nt: TGTGCCAGCTCACCACAAAAGGGGCCGGATGAAAAACTGTTTTTT; v_call: TRBV18; clone_size: -; d_call: -; j_call: TRBJ1-4; cdr3_length: 15
cdr3_aa: CASSWDRMNYGYTF; cdr3_nt: TGTGCCAGCAGCTGGGACAGGATGAACTATGGCTACACCTTC; v_call: TRBV2; clone_size: -; d_call: TRBD1; j_call: TRBJ1-2; cdr3_length: 14
cdr3_aa: CASSARGYEQYF; cdr3_nt: TGTGCCAGCAGCGCCAGGGGGTACGAGCAGTACTTC; v_call: TRBV9; clone_size: -; d_call: TRBD1; j_call: TRBJ2-7; cdr3_length: 12
cdr3_aa: CASSTAGEGDSPLHF; cdr3_nt: TGCGCCAGCAGCACCGCAGGGGAGGGGGATTCACCCCTCCACTTT; v_call: TRBV5-1; clone_size: -; d_call: -; j_call: TRBJ1-6; cdr3_length: 15
cdr3_aa: CASRGWGQIADTQYF; cdr3_nt: TGTGCCAGCAGGGGATGGGGGCAGATCGCAGATACGCAGTATTTT; v_call: TRBV6-1; clone_size: -; d_call: -; j_call: TRBJ2-3; cdr3_length: 15
cdr3_aa: CASSSLPGELFF; cdr3_nt: TGTGCCAGCAGTTCCCTCCCCGGGGAGCTGTTTTTT; v_call: TRBV27; clone_size: -; d_call: -; j_call: TRBJ2-2; cdr3_length: 12
cdr3_aa: CASSVAGSNYGYTF; cdr3_nt: TGTGCCAGCAGCGTGGCAGGGTCAAACTATGGCTACACCTTC; v_call: TRBV9; clone_size: -; d_call: -; j_call: TRBJ1-2; cdr3_length: 14
cdr3_aa: CASTEGVEQFF; cdr3_nt: TGCGCCAGCACAGAGGGGGTTGAGCAGTTCTTC; v_call: TRBV5-1; clone_size: -; d_call: -; j_call: TRBJ2-1; cdr3_length: 11
cdr3_aa: CASSGGGQQETQYF; cdr3_nt: TGTGCCAGCAGTGGGGGGGGGCAGCAAGAGACCCAGTACTTC; v_call: TRBV6-1; clone_size: -; d_call: -; j_call: TRBJ2-5; cdr3_length: 14
cdr3_aa: CASSPVGGLYNEQFF; cdr3_nt: TGTGCCAGCAGCCCTGTAGGAGGGCTATACAATGAGCAGTTCTTC; v_call: TRBV11-2; clone_size: -; d_call: -; j_call: TRBJ2-1; cdr3_length: 15
cdr3_aa: CASSPWGDNEQFF; cdr3_nt: TGTGCCAGCAGTCCATGGGGGGATAATGAGCAGTTCTTC; v_call: TRBV6-1; clone_size: -; d_call: -; j_call: TRBJ2-1; cdr3_length: 13
cdr3_aa: CASSLRTGEAFF; cdr3_nt: TGTGCCAGCAGCTTACGGACAGGGGAAGCTTTCTTT; v_call: TRBV5-4; clone_size: -; d_call: TRBD1; j_call: TRBJ1-1; cdr3_length: 12
cdr3_aa: CASSLTGNRHEAFF; cdr3_nt: TGTGCCAGCAGCCTGACAGGGAATCGCCACGAAGCTTTCTTT; v_call: TRBV28; clone_size: -; d_call: TRBD1; j_call: TRBJ1-1; cdr3_length: 14
cdr3_aa: CASSVAGNTEAFF; cdr3_nt: TGTGCCAGCAGTGTTGCAGGGAACACTGAAGCTTTCTTT; v_call: TRBV2; clone_size: -; d_call: -; j_call: TRBJ1-1; cdr3_length: 13